Presented here are 29 T cell receptor beta chains from one specimen sequenced in a study of cytomegalovirus exposure and HLA in healthy donors. The PCR used 60 Vbeta and 13 Jbeta primers. TCRdb keeps only in-frame clones here, not all; method: immunoSEQ multiplex PCR. Among 180,000 or so clones, roughly 87% were seen once, and the ten largest hold approximately 1.4%. Material: PBMCs. These receptors were obtained from a man aged 40-55 years in good health and CMV-seronegative.

The chain combines TRBV18 with TRBJ1-3; 8 nucleotides line up with TRBD1. The length of the CDR3 is 18 residues. The trim removed 3 bases at V and 3 bases at J, leaving 13 bases unmatched. CDR1 and CDR2 from the germline V gene are KGHSH and LQKENI. Here the CDR3 reads CASSPGTGTSAGGNTIYF. CDR3 DNA sequence: TGTGCCAGCTCACCCGGGACAGGTACTTCGGCGGGTGGAAACACCATATATTTT.

This chain connects TRBV6-6 to TRBJ1-3; 8 nucleotides line up with TRBD1. Unmatched junction bases numbered 11, after V lost 10 bases and J lost 0 bases. Germline values: CDR1 MNHNY, CDR2 SVGAGI (reference sequence). CDR3 length: 16 residues. Here the CDR3 DNA reads TGTGCCAACTCTAGCAGGGGGCCGGACTCTGGAAACACCATATATTTT. This codes for CANSSRGPDSGNTIYF.

The chain combines TRBV21-1 with TRBJ2-7; the D segment call TRBD2 is taken from the table without a DNA check. TRBV21-1 is annotated as a pseudogene. There are 12 residues in the CDR3. CDR3 nucleotide sequence: TGTGCCAGCAGCAAATTTAACTACGAGCAGTACTTC. Encoded protein: CASSKFNYEQYF.

The V gene is TRBV27, the J gene TRBJ2-7; no firm D call. This CDR3 region has 13 residues. V lost 4 bases and J 2 bases, leaving 9 bases between the germline ends. Germline CDR1 MNHEY, CDR2 SMNVEV (reference sequence). The CDR3 sequence: CASSYSSAYEQYF. CDR3 nucleotides: TGTGCCAGCAGTTATAGCTCTGCCTACGAGCAGTACTTC.

J is TRBJ2-2 and V is TRBV4-2, with unresolved D. The V end was cut by 0 bases, the J end by 1 base, with 6 bases between. The CDR3 has 15 residues. Germline CDR1 is LGHNA and CDR2 is YNFKEQ. CDR3: CASSQDFLNTGELFF. For the CDR3, the DNA is TGTGCCAGCAGCCAAGATTTCCTGAACACCGGGGAGCTGTTTTTT.

This chain connects TRBV7-9 to TRBJ1-1, with 7 bases aligning to TRBD1. This CDR3 has 14 residues. The germline V gene has CDR1 SEHNR and CDR2 FQNEAQ (reference sequence). V trimming: 5 bases; J trimming: 5 bases; junction bases outside the gene matches: 8. Here the CDR3 DNA reads TGTGCCAGCAGCCCGACAACAGGGGATACTGAAGCTTTCTTT. Amino acids: CASSPTTGDTEAFF.

This rearrangement joins TRBV6-5 to TRBJ1-2, with a weak D call TRBD1 (6 bases). The germline gives CDR1 MNHEY, CDR2 SVGAGI. The CDR3 extends over 12 amino acids. The V gene lost 6 bases and the J gene lost 3 bases, with 8 bases spanning the gap. The CDR3 DNA follows: TGTGCCAGCAGCAACAGGGACTATGGCTACACCTTC. This gives the protein CASSNRDYGYTF.

This sequence joins TRBV11-2 and TRBJ2-2, with D tentatively TRBD2 (5 bases). The CDR3 runs 13 residues. The ends were cut back, 5 bases at V and 6 bases at J, with 10 bases in the middle. Germline lookup yields CDR1 SGHAT and CDR2 FQNNGV. The chain's CDR3 is CASSQDSPGELFF. CDR3 DNA: TGTGCCAGCAGCCAGGACTCCCCCGGGGAGCTGTTTTTT. The whole variable domain, filled in from reference TRBV11-2 and TRBJ2-2, reads EAGVAQSPRYKIIEKRQSVAFWCNPISGHATLYWYQQILGQGPKLLIQFQNNGVVDDSQLPKDRFSAERLKGVDSTLKIQPAKLEDSAVYLCASSQDSPGELFFGEGSRLTVL.

This clone was counted between two and nine times. J is TRBJ2-5 and V is TRBV11-3; 11 bases are a match to TRBD1. Germline CDR1 and CDR2: SGHNT and YENEEA. V was clipped by 3 bases and J by 8 bases; unmatched bases: 11. This CDR3 spans 16 amino acids. The DNA of the CDR3 is TGTGCCAGCAGCTTCTCCGGGACAGGGGGGCCGGATACCCAGTACTTC. It yields the protein CASSFSGTGGPDTQYF.

The gene calls are TRBV7-2 and TRBJ2-3, with 9 positions matching TRBD2. The CDR3 extends over 14 amino acids. CDR1 is SGHTA and CDR2 is FQGNSA in the germline V gene. Germline trimming cut 0 bases from V and 6 bases from J; bases unmatched to any gene: 1. CDR3 in DNA: TGTGCCAGCAGCTTAGCAGGACTAGCGGATACGCAGTATTTT. Its protein is CASSLAGLADTQYF.

The V and J genes are TRBV28 and TRBJ1-1; TRBD1 matches at 7 bases. Germline V gene sequence: CDR1 MDHEN, CDR2 SYDVKM. This CDR3 has 14 amino acids. Unmatched junction bases numbered 5, after V lost 6 bases and J lost 1 base. The CDR3 nucleotides read TGTGCCAGCAGCTGGGACAGACCGAACACTGAAGCTTTCTTT. Translated: CASSWDRPNTEAFF. The variable domain in full, completed from reference TRBV28 and TRBJ1-1, reads DVKVTQSSRYLVKRTGEKVFLECVQDMDHENMFWYRQDPGLGLRLIYFSYDVKMKEKGDIPEGYSVSREKKERFSLILESASTNQTSMYLCASSWDRPNTEAFFGQGTRLTVV.

This rearrangement joins TRBV6-1 to TRBJ2-5; 9 bases fit TRBD2. The CDR3 totals 15 residues. After removal of 5 bases from V and 5 bases from J, the junction contained 9 bases not matched to a gene. Germline V gene sequence: CDR1 MNHNS, CDR2 SASEGT. CDR3 coding DNA: TGTGCCAGCAGTAGTAGCGGGAGTAGGGTGGAGACCCAGTACTTC. It specifies CASSSSGSRVETQYF.

V gene TRBV7-7 combines with J gene TRBJ2-2; D is undetermined. Germline lookup yields CDR1 SSHAT and CDR2 FNYEAQ (reference sequence). V dropped 2 bases and J dropped 1 base, with 5 bases sitting between them. CDR3 length: 14 residues. The CDR3 spells CASSLTVNTGELFF. The CDR3 DNA is TGTGCCAGCAGCTTAACTGTGAACACCGGGGAGCTGTTTTTT.

V gene TRBV6-5 combines with J gene TRBJ1-3, with D unclear. Germline-derived CDR1 and CDR2 are MNHEY and SVGAGI. This CDR3 contains 15 residues. V lost 2 bases, J lost 1 base, and 9 bases lay in between. The CDR3 loop reads CASSYTQQSGNTIYF. As DNA, the CDR3 is TGTGCCAGCAGTTACACGCAACAGTCTGGAAACACCATATATTTT.

V usage is TRBV5-4 and J usage is TRBJ1-1, with 7 bases that match TRBD1. Looked up from germline, CDR1 is SGHNT and CDR2 is YYREEE (reference sequence). The CDR3 extends over 17 amino acids. After removal of 3 bases from V and 1 base from J, the junction contained 12 bases not matched to a gene. DNA of the CDR3: TGTGCCAGCAGCTCTTATAGGGACAGACTATCGAACACTGAAGCTTTCTTT. It specifies CASSSYRDRLSNTEAFF.

This clone has a single count. The chain carries TRBV11-3 and TRBJ2-2, with 10 bases identical to TRBD1. CDR3 length: 16 amino acids. The V gene end was trimmed by 5 bases and the J gene end by 7 bases; junction bases not matched to a gene: 10. The germline V gene encodes CDR1 SGHNT and CDR2 YENEEA. CDR3 protein: CASSRRQGAEVGELFF. CDR3 DNA sequence: TGTGCCAGCAGCCGTCGACAGGGGGCAGAGGTCGGGGAGCTGTTTTTT. The full variable domain, its missing parts supplied by reference TRBV11-3 and TRBJ2-2, is EAGVVQSPRYKIIEKKQPVAFWCNPISGHNTLYWYLQNLGQGPELLIRYENEEAVDDSQLPKDRFSAERLKGVDSTLKIQPAELGDSAVYLCASSRRQGAEVGELFFGEGSRLTVL.

This sequence joins TRBV7-2 and TRBJ2-7; TRBD2 aligns across 7 bases. Germline V gene data show CDR1 as SGHTA and CDR2 as FQGNSA. Trimming cost V 0 bases and J 6 bases; bases outside gene matches: 2. The CDR3 is made up of 13 amino acids. CDR3 coding DNA: TGTGCCAGCAGCTTAGCGCGGACTAGCGAGCAGTACTTC. It translates to CASSLARTSEQYF.

This chain joins TRBV7-9 and TRBJ2-7; maybe TRBD2 (5 bases). The V gene's germline CDR1 is SEHNR and CDR2 FQNEAQ (reference sequence). This CDR3 contains 14 residues. Trimming pared 6 bases from V and 4 bases from J, leaving 16 bases between. The chain's CDR3 is CASSSPGVPYEQYF. DNA of the CDR3: TGTGCCAGCAGTTCCCCCGGGGTGCCGTACGAGCAGTACTTC.

This rearrangement joins TRBV5-4 to TRBJ2-7, with TRBD1 matching 9 bases. The germline V gene has CDR1 SGHNT and CDR2 YYREEE (reference sequence). This CDR3 contains 15 residues. V was clipped by 0 bases and J by 6 bases; unmatched bases: 7. CDR3 DNA: TGTGCCAGCAGCTTGGGAATGCGACAGGGGGGCGAGCAGTACTTC. This encodes CASSLGMRQGGEQYF.

The count of this clone is one. The genes are TRBV6-6 and TRBJ2-1, with 11 bases aligning to TRBD2. V dropped 2 bases and J dropped 4; count of bases not matched to a gene: 1. Per the germline V gene, CDR1 is MNHNY and CDR2 is SVGAGI (reference sequence). The CDR3 sequence is 15 residues long. The CDR3 reads CASSYGTSGYNEQFF. The CDR3 bases are TGTGCCAGCAGTTACGGGACTAGCGGATACAATGAGCAGTTCTTC.

This clone is a singleton in its sample. The rearrangement uses TRBV2 and TRBJ2-5; D may be TRBD1 (5 bases). Looked up from germline, CDR1 is SNHLY and CDR2 is FYNNEI. The germline V and J ends were trimmed by 3 bases and 4 bases, with 15 bases remaining between them. The CDR3 consists of 15 residues. The CDR3 spells CASSDQKGPRETQYF. The CDR3 DNA follows: TGTGCCAGCAGTGACCAAAAGGGGCCGAGAGAGACCCAGTACTTC.

The chain combines TRBV5-8 with TRBJ1-1; D is unclear. Trimming cost V 5 bases and J 3 bases, with 26 bases left between them. In germline, CDR1 is SGHTS, CDR2 YDEGEE. The CDR3 loop spans 18 amino acids. The CDR3 here is CASRSRREGGFKDTEAFF. The CDR3 DNA reads as TGTGCCAGCAGGTCGAGAAGGGAGGGAGGCTTCAAGGACACTGAAGCTTTCTTT.

This chain connects TRBV30 to TRBJ2-3, with 9 bases fitting TRBD2. Trimming removed 1 base from V and 8 bases from J; junction bases left unmatched: 13. Germline loops: CDR1 GTSNPN, CDR2 SVGIG (reference sequence). The CDR3 totals 16 residues. CDR3 region: CAWSDRETSGLSTQYF. In nucleotides, the CDR3 is TGTGCCTGGAGTGACCGGGAGACTAGCGGACTAAGTACGCAGTATTTT.

CDR3 amino acids: CASSLPGRWDNEQFF. The CDR3 bases are TGTGCCAGCAGCTTACCCGGGAGATGGGACAATGAGCAGTTCTTC. The chain recombines TRBV7-8 with TRBJ2-1; tentatively, D is TRBD2 (6 bases). This CDR3 region has 15 residues. Germline V lookup: CDR1 SGHVS, CDR2 FQNEAQ. Trimming stripped 2 bases from V and 5 bases from J, with 13 bases between.

The table lists this clone with a count of one. This chain uses TRBV30 with TRBJ1-5, with D possibly TRBD1 on 6 matching bases. Germline CDR1 reads GTSNPN; CDR2 reads SVGIG (reference sequence). The CDR3 has 15 amino acids. Deletions cut 0 bases from V and 7 bases from J, with 16 bases between. CDR3 DNA: TGTGCCTGGAGTGTAGGCCGGGGGGGCGCCCAGCCCCAGCATTTT. Protein sequence: CAWSVGRGGAQPQHF.

A few counts support this clone. The genes are TRBV6-1 and TRBJ1-5; D gene unclear. The CDR3 covers 13 residues. V lost 6 bases and J lost 3, with 9 bases in between. The V gene's germline CDR1 is MNHNS and CDR2 SASEGT. The CDR3 nucleotides are TGTGCCAGCAGCGGGGTGGACAATCAGCCCCAGCATTTT. Protein product: CASSGVDNQPQHF.

The gene calls are TRBV12-2 and TRBJ2-3; TRBD2 is taken as the D call from the table, unchecked against the DNA. TRBV12-2 corresponds to a pseudogene. The CDR3 covers 18 residues. The CDR3 loop reads CASRPDPPSGRGTDTQYF. The CDR3 nucleotides are TGTGCAAGTCGCCCGGACCCTCCTAGCGGGAGGGGAACAGATACGCAGTATTTT.

The chain joins TRBV7-3 to TRBJ2-2; 7 bases align to TRBD2. V was pared by 5 bases and J by 0 bases, with 6 bases of the junction left unmatched. Germline V gene sequence: CDR1 SGHTA, CDR2 FQGTGA. CDR3 length equals 16 residues. The CDR3 sequence is CASSPPGGPNTGELFF. In DNA form, the CDR3 reads TGTGCCAGCAGCCCGCCGGGGGGTCCGAACACCGGGGAGCTGTTTTTT.

This clone was counted once. The rearrangement links TRBV19 to TRBJ1-2, with 7 positions matching TRBD1. The CDR3 has 14 amino acids. V lost 3 bases and J lost 6; bases outside the gene matches: 7. The germline V gene encodes CDR1 LNHDA and CDR2 SQIVND (reference sequence). The CDR3 here is CASSMGETGNGYTF. In nucleotides, the CDR3 is TGTGCCAGTAGTATGGGGGAGACAGGGAATGGCTACACCTTC.